The clone carrying this T cell receptor beta chain showed up just a few times. The antigen is undetermined. Via MiXCR, TCRdb re-called the 5' RACE reads, giving one row per CDR3 protein. The repertoire consists of 250,000 to 350,000 distinct CDR3 sequences, with under 9% occurring once and the leading ten covering about 3%. The CDR3 totals 16 residues. CDR1 SGDLS and CDR2 YYNGEE come from the germline V gene. Trimming cost V 3 bases and J 4 bases; bases outside gene matches: 10. The data were obtained in a study of T cells after yellow fever vaccination. Study context: Low-cell-number fractions were prepared with SMART-Seq v4 Ultra Low Input. Study conclusions and caveats: A small proportion of clonotypes was detected in both the CD4 and CD8 compartments. Reappearance after the booster was seen for most primary-vaccination clones, at 96% CD4 and about 90% CD8.

The chain employs TRBV9 and TRBJ2-3; the match to TRBD1 covers 8 bases. Sequences were derived from CD4+ T cells sorted from PBMCs, sampled 5 days after the yellow fever booster vaccination. The origin of this receptor is a man younger than 30 who received the YFV17D yellow fever vaccine. Written as DNA, the CDR3 is TGTGCCAGCAGCGAGAGACAGGGGCGAGGGTCAGATACGCAGTATTTT. It translates to CASSERQGRGSDTQYF.